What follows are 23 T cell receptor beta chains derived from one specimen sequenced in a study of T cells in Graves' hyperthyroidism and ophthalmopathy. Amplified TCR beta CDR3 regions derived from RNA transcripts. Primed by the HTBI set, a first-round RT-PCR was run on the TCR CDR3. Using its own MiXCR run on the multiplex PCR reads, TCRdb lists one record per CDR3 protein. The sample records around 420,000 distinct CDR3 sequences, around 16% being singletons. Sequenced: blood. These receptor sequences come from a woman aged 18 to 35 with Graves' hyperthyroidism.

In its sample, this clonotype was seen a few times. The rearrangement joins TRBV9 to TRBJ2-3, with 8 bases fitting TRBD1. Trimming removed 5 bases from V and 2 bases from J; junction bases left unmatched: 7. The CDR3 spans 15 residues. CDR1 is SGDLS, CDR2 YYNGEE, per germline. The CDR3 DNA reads TGTGCCAGCAGACATCGGACAGGGACCACAGATACGCAGTATTTT. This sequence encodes CASRHRTGTTDTQYF.

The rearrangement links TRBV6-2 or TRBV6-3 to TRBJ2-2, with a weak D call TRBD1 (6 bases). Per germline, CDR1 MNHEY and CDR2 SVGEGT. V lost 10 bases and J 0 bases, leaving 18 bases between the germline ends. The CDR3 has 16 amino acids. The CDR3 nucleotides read TGTGCCACCCTCAAAACAGGGTCCCCGAACACCGGGGAGCTGTTTTTT. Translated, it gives CATLKTGSPNTGELFF.

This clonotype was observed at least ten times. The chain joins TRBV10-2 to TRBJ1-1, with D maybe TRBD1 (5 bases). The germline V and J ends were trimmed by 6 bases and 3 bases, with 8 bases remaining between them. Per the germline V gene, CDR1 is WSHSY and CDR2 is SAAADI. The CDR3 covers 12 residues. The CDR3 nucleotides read TGCGCCAGCAGAGAAGGGGACACTGAAGCTTTCTTT. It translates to CASREGDTEAFF.

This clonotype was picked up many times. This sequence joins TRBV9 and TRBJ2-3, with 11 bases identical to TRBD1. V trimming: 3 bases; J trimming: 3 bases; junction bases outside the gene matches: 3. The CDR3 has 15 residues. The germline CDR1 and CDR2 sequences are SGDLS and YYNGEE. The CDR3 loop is CASSAGTGGTDTQYF. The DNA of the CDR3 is TGTGCCAGCAGCGCCGGGACAGGGGGAACAGATACGCAGTATTTT.

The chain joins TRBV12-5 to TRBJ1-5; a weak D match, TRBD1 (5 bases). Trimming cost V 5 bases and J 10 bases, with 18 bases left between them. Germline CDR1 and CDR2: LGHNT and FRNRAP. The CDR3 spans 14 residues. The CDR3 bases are TGTGCTAGTGGTCCCCCGACAGTAATAATACCCCAGCATTTT. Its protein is CASGPPTVIIPQHF.

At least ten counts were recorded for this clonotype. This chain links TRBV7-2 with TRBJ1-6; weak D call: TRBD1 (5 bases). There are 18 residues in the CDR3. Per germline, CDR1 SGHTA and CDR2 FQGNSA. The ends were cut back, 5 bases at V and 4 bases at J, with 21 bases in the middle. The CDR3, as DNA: TGTGCCAGCAGCCTCGGCAGAGGGGCGGGGGGTTATAATTCACCCCTCCACTTT. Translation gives CASSLGRGAGGYNSPLHF.

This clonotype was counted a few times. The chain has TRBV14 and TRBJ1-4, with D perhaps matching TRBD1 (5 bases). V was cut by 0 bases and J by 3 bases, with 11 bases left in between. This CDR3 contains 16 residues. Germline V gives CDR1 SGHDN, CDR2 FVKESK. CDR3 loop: CASSQDAGHPNEKLFF. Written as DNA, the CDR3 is TGTGCCAGCAGCCAAGATGCAGGGCACCCTAATGAAAAACTGTTTTTT.

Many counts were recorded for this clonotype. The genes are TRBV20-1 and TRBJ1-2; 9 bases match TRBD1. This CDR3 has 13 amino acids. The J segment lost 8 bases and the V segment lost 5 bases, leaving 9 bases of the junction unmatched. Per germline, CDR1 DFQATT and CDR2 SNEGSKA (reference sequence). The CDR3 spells CSAGDRDVLGYTF. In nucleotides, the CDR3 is TGCAGTGCTGGGGACAGGGATGTTCTAGGCTACACCTTC.

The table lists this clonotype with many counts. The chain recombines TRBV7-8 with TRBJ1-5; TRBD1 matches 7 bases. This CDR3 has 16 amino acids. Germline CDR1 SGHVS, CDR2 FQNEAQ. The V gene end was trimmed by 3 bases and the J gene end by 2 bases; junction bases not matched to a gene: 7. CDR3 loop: CASSFTGGGGNQPQHF. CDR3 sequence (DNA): TGTGCCAGCAGCTTTACCGGAGGGGGCGGCAATCAGCCCCAGCATTTT.

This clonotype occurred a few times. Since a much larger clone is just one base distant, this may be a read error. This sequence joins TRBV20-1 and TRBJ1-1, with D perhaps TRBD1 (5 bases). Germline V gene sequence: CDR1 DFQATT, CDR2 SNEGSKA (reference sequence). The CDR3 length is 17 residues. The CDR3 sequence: CNARDPGMTATSDEAFF. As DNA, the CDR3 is TGCAATGCTAGAGACCCGGGGATGACAGCTACATCTGATGAAGCTTTCTTT.

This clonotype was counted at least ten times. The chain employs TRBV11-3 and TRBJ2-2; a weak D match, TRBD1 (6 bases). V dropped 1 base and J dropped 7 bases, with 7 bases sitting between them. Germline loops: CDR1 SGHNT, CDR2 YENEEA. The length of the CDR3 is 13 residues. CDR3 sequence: CASSLVTGGELFF. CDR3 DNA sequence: TGTGCCAGCAGCTTAGTGACAGGCGGGGAGCTGTTTTTT. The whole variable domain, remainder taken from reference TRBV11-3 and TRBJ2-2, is EAGVVQSPRYKIIEKKQPVAFWCNPISGHNTLYWYLQNLGQGPELLIRYENEEAVDDSQLPKDRFSAERLKGVDSTLKIQPAELGDSAVYLCASSLVTGGELFFGEGSRLTVL.

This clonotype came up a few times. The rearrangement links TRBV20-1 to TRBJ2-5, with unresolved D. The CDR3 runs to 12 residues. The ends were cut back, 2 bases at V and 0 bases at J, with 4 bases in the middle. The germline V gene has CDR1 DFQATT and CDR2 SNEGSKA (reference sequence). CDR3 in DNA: TGCAGTGCTAGACCCTACCAAGAGACCCAGTACTTC. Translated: CSARPYQETQYF.

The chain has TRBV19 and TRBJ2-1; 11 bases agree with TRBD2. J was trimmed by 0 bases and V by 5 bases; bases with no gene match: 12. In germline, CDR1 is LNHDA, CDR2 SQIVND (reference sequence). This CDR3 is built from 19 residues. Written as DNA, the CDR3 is TGTGCCAGTAGTGTCGGAAGTCTAGCGGGAGGAAGCTCCTACAATGAGCAGTTCTTC. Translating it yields CASSVGSLAGGSSYNEQFF.

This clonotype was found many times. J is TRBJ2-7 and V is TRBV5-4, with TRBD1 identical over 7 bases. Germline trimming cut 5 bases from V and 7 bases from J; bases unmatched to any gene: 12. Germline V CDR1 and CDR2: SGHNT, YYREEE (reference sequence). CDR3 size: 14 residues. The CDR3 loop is CASSYDRVRGEQYF. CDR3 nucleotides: TGTGCCAGCAGTTATGACAGGGTTAGGGGGGAGCAGTACTTC.

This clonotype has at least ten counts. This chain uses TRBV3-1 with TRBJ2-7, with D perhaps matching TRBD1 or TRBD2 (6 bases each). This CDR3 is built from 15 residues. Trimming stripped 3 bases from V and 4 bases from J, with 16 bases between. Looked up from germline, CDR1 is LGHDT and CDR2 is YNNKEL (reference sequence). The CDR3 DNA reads TGTGCCAGCAGCCATTCCGGGGGCAGGCAATACGAGCAGTACTTC. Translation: CASSHSGGRQYEQYF.

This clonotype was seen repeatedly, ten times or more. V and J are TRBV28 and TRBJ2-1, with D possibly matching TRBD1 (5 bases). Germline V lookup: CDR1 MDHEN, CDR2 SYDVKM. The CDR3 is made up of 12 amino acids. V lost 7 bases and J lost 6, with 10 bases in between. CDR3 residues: CASTGAFNEQFF. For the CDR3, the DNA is TGTGCCAGCACTGGGGCGTTCAATGAGCAGTTCTTC.

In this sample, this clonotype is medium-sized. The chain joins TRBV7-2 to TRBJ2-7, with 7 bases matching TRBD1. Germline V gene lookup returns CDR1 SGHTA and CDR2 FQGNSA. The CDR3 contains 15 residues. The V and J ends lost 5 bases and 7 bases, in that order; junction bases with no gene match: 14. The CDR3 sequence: CASSPDYDRVEEQYF. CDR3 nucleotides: TGTGCCAGCAGCCCTGATTACGACAGGGTGGAGGAGCAGTACTTC.

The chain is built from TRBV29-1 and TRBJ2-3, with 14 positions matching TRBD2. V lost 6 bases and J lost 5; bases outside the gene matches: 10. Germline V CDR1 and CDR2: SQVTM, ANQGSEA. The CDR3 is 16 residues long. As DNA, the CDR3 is TGCAGCGTGGGACGACTAGCGGGAGGGTTCGAAGATACGCAGTATTTT. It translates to CSVGRLAGGFEDTQYF.

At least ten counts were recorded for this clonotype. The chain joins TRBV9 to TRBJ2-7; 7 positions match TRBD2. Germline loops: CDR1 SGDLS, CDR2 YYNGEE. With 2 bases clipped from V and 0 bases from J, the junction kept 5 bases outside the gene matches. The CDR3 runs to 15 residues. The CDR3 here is CASSVSGSFSYEQYF. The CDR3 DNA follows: TGTGCCAGCAGCGTTAGCGGGTCCTTCTCCTACGAGCAGTACTTC.

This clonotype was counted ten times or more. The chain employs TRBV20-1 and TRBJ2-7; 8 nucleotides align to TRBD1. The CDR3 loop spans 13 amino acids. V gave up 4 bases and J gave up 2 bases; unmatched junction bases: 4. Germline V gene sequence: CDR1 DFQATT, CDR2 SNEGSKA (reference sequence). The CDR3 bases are TGCAGTGCTACCAGGGGGCCGGCCTACGAGCAGTACTTC. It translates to CSATRGPAYEQYF.

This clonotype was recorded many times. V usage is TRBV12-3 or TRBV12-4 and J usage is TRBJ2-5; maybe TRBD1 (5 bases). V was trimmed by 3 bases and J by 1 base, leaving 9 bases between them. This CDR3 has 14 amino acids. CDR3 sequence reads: CASSFGHLQETQYF. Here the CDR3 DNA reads TGTGCCAGCAGTTTCGGACACCTCCAAGAGACCCAGTACTTC.

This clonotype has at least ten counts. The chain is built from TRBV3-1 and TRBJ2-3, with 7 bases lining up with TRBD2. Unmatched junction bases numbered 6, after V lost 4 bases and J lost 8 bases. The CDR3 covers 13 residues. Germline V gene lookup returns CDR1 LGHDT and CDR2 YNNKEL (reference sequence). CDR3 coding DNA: TGTGCCAGCAGCCGACGGGAGGCCGGTACGCAGTATTTT. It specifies CASSRREAGTQYF.

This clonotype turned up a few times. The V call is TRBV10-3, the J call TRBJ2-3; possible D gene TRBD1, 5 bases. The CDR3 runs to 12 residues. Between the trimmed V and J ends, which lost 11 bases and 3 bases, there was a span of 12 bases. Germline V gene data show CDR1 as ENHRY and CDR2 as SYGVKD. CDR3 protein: CALKTVTDTQYF. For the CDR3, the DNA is TGTGCCCTCAAGACAGTTACAGATACGCAGTATTTT.